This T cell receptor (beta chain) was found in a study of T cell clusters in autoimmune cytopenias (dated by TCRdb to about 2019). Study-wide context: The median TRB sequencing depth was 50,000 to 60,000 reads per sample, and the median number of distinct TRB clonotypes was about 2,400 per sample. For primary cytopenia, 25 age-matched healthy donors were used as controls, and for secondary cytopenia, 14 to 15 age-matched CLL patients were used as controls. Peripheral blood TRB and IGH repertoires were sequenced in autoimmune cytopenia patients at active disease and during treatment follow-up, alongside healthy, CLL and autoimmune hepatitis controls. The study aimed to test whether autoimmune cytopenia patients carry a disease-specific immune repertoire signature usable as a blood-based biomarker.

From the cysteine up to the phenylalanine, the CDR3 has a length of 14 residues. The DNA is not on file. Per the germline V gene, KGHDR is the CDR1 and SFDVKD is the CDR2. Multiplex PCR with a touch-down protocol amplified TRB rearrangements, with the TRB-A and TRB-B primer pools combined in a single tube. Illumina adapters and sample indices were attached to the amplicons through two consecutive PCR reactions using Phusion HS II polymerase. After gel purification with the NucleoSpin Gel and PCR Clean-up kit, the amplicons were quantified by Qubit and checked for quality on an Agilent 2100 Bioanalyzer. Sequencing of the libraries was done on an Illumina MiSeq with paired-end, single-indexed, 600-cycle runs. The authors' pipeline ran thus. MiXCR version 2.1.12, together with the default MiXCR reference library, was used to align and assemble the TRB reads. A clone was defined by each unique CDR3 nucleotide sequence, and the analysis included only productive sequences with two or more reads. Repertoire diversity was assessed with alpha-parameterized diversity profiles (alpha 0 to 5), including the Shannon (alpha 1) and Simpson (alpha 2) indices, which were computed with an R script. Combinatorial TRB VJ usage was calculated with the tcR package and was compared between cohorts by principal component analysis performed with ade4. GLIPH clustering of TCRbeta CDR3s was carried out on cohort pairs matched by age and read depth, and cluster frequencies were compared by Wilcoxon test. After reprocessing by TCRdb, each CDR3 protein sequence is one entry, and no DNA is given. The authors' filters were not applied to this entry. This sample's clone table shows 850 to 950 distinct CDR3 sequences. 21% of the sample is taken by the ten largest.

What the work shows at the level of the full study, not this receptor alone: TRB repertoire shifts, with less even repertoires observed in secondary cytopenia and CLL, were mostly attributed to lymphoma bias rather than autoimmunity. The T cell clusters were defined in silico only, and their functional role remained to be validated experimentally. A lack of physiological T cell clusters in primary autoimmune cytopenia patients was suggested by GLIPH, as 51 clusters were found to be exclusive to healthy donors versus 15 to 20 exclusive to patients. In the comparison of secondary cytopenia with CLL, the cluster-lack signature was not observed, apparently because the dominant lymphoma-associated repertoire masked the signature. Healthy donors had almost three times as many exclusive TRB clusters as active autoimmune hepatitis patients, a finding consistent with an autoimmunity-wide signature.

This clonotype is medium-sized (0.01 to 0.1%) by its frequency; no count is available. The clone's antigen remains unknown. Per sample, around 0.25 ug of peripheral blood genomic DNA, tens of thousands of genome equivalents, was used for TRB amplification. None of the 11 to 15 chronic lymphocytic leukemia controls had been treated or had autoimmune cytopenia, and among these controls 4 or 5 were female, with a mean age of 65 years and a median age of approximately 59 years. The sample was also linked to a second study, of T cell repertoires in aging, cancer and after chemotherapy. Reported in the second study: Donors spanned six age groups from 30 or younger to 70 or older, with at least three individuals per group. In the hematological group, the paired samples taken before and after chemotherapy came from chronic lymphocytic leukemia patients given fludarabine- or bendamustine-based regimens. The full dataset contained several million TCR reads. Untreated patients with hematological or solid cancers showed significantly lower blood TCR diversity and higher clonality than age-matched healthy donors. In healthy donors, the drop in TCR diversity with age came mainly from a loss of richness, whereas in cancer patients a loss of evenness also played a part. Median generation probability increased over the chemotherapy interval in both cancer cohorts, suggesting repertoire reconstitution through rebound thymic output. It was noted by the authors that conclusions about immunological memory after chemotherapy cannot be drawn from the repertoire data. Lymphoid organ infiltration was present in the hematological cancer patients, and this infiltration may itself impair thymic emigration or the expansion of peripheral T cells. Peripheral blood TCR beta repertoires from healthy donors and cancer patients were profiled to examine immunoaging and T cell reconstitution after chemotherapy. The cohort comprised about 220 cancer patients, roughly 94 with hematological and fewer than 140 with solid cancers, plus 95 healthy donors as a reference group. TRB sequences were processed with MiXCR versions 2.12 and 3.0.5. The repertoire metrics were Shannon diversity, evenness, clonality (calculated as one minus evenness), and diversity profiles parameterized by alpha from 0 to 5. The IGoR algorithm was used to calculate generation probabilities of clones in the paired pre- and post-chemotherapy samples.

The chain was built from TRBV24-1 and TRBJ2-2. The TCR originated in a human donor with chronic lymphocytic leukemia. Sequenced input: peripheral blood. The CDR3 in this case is CATSEVGNTGELFF.